These 10 T cell receptor beta chains were sequenced from one sample in a study of cytomegalovirus exposure and HLA in healthy donors. PCR used 60 Vbeta primers and 13 Jbeta primers. The assay was immunoSEQ multiplex PCR, and TCRdb's table has in-frame clones only and misses some. The sample has under 150,000 clones, more than 80% seen once. The specimen sequenced was PBMCs. The receptors were sampled from a man younger than 40 in good health and CMV-seronegative.

The chain joins TRBV11-2 to TRBJ2-7; 8 nucleotides agree with TRBD2. There are 11 residues in the CDR3. Trimming took 3 bases from V and 10 from J; bases not matched to a gene: 2. CDR1 and CDR2 from the germline V gene are SGHAT and FQNNGV. The CDR3 DNA is TGTGCCAGCAGCTTGGGACTAGTTCAGTACTTC. Translating it yields CASSLGLVQYF. Variable domain in full (rest from reference TRBV11-2 and TRBJ2-7): EAGVAQSPRYKIIEKRQSVAFWCNPISGHATLYWYQQILGQGPKLLIQFQNNGVVDDSQLPKDRFSAERLKGVDSTLKIQPAKLEDSAVYLCASSLGLVQYFGPGTRLTVT.

The genes are TRBV5-8 and TRBJ2-7; the match to TRBD2 covers 11 bases. V lost 0 bases, J lost 2 bases, and 7 bases stayed unmatched. The CDR3 contains 17 residues. The germline V gene has CDR1 SGHTS and CDR2 YDEGEE. The CDR3 loop is CASSLGASGRNTYEQYF. CDR3 nucleotides: TGTGCCAGCAGCTTGGGCGCTAGCGGGAGGAATACCTACGAGCAGTACTTC.

The chain has TRBV19 and TRBJ1-1; D is unclear. Germline V gives CDR1 LNHDA, CDR2 SQIVND (reference sequence). V lost 5 bases and J 4 bases, leaving 11 bases between the germline ends. The CDR3 consists of 13 residues. The CDR3 is CASSEGSGTEAFF. The CDR3 DNA reads as TGTGCCAGTAGTGAGGGTTCCGGCACTGAAGCTTTCTTT.

The rearrangement joins TRBV29-1 to TRBJ2-2; D is possibly TRBD1 (5 bases). V was shortened by 4 bases and J by 6 bases, with 15 bases between the two germline ends. CDR1 is SQVTM, CDR2 ANQGSEA, per germline. CDR3 length: 14 residues. The DNA for the CDR3 is TGCAGCGTTGCCGTCAATGGGGCGGCCGGGGAGCTGTTTTTT. Its translation: CSVAVNGAAGELFF.

The V call is TRBV15, the J call TRBJ2-2; 7 bases are a match to TRBD1. Per germline, CDR1 LNHNV and CDR2 YYDKDF (reference sequence). V lost 8 bases, J lost 4 bases, and 7 bases stayed unmatched. CDR3 size: 14 residues. CDR3 coding DNA: TGTGCCACCCGTGGGACAGTGGTCACCGGGGAGCTGTTTTTT. Amino acids: CATRGTVVTGELFF. Combining the CDR3 with reference TRBV15 and TRBJ2-2 gives the whole variable domain DAMVIQNPRYQVTQFGKPVTLSCSQTLNHNVMYWYQQKSSQAPKLLFHYYDKDFNNEADTPDNFQSRRPNTSFCFLDIRSPGLGDTAMYLCATRGTVVTGELFFGEGSRLTVL.

V and J are TRBV27 and TRBJ2-1; tentatively, D is TRBD2 (5 bases). Looked up from germline, CDR1 is MNHEY and CDR2 is SMNVEV (reference sequence). The V gene lost 2 bases and the J gene lost 0 bases, with 8 bases spanning the gap. The CDR3 runs to 15 residues. In DNA, the CDR3 is TGTGCCAGCAGTTTAAGGGAGAGCTCCTACAATGAGCAGTTCTTC. Amino acids: CASSLRESSYNEQFF.

The chain uses TRBV12-5 and TRBJ1-1; D is uncertain. This CDR3 has 12 residues. Deletions cut 5 bases from V and 3 bases from J, with 7 bases between. Looked up from germline, CDR1 is LGHNT and CDR2 is FRNRAP. The CDR3 sequence: CASGILDTEAFF. CDR3 in DNA: TGTGCTAGTGGTATTCTCGACACTGAAGCTTTCTTT.

V gene TRBV19 combines with J gene TRBJ2-1, with 8 bases aligning to TRBD1. V shed 3 bases, J shed 5 bases, and the junction held 6 bases outside the gene matches. From germline, CDR1 is LNHDA and CDR2 SQIVND (reference sequence). The CDR3 extends over 15 amino acids. The CDR3 nucleotides read TGTGCCAGTAGTATCCTACAGGGGGTTCACAATGAGCAGTTCTTC. Translating it yields CASSILQGVHNEQFF.

The chain links TRBV6-8 to TRBJ2-2, with D hard to call. Per the germline V gene, CDR1 is MNHGY and CDR2 is SAAAGT. The CDR3 is 14 amino acids. V dropped 4 bases and J dropped 6 bases, with 12 bases sitting between them. DNA of the CDR3: TGTGCCAGCAGTTCGAGGTTCTCACCCGGGGAGCTGTTTTTT. Encoded protein: CASSSRFSPGELFF.

The sample holds a few counts of this clone. The chain joins TRBV5-6 to TRBJ1-1; TRBD1 is a possible D gene (6 bases). This CDR3 region has 14 residues. V was cut by 2 bases and J by 2 bases, with 10 bases left in between. Looked up from germline, CDR1 is SGHDT and CDR2 is YYEEEE. The CDR3 DNA is TGTGCCAGCAGCTTCCGGACAGTAAACACTGAAGCTTTCTTT. It translates to CASSFRTVNTEAFF. Complete variable domain (other parts from reference TRBV5-6 and TRBJ1-1): DAGVTQSPTHLIKTRGQQVTLRCSPKSGHDTVSWYQQALGQGPQFIFQYYEEEERQRGNFPDRFSGHQFPNYSSELNVNALLLGDSALYLCASSFRTVNTEAFFGQGTRLTVV.